The entry below gives a single TCR beta chain sequence along with its context. Its antigen is undetermined. These data originate in a study of cytomegalovirus exposure and HLA in healthy donors. Turning to the study itself: The same platform was used for the 120 or so validation repertoires as for the roughly 670 first-cohort repertoires, as reported in a later analysis.

V was pared by 3 bases and J by 3 bases, with 7 bases of the junction left unmatched. Germline V CDR1 and CDR2: SGDLS, YYNGEE. The CDR3 is 17 amino acids. Study-level points and caveats: Rare TCR sequences predominated, though certain public TCRs were found in many donors. Specificity of three CMV-associated chains for CMV antigens was verified in vitro. According to a subsequent analysis, TCR clusters from the first cohort were inclined to appear together in the 120 validation repertoires.

Libraries were prepared by immunoSEQ multiplex PCR; TCRdb keeps only in-frame clonotypes and omits some of them. The profile shows about 360,000 clones, 86% of them singletons. The V call is TRBV9, the J call TRBJ2-3; 13 bases fit TRBD2. The sequence came from a woman younger than 30 in good health and CMV-seronegative. Input material: PBMCs. This CDR3 is CASSATGGLAGTDTQYF. In DNA form, the CDR3 reads TGTGCCAGCAGCGCCACCGGGGGACTAGCGGGAACAGATACGCAGTATTTT.